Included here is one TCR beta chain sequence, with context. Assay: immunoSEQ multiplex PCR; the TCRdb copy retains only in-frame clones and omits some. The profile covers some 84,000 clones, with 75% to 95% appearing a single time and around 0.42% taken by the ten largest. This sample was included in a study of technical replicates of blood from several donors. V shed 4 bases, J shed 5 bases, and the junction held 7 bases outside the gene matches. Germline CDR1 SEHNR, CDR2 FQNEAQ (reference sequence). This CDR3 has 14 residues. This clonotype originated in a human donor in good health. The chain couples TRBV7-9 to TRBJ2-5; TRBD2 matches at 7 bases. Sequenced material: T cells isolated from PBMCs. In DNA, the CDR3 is TGTGCCAGCAGCTCTAGCGGTCTTAAGGAGACCCAGTACTTC. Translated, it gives CASSSSGLKETQYF.